Sequencing of this TCR beta chain was carried out in a study of CD8+CD57+ T cells in acquired aplastic anemia. Findings and caveats of the study: Roughly 31 was the count of CD8+ CDR3 sequences that patients shared with controls.

Genomic DNA, serving as template, underwent TCR beta VDJ and CDR3 profiling. TCRdb fed the reads into MiXCR, producing one record per CDR3 protein. This sample yields 150,000 to 170,000 distinct CDR3 sequences, of which approximately 52% are seen a single time; approximately 12% belongs to the top ten. Patients sequenced had flow cytometry evidence of CD8+CD57+ cell expansion. CDR1 is SNHLY, CDR2 FYNNEI, per germline. With 4 bases removed from V and 0 bases from J, the gap between germline ends came to 10 bases. CDR3 length: 14 amino acids. This clonotype was counted at least ten times. The antigen is undetermined.

This receptor was obtained from a human donor with aplastic anemia. This sequence joins TRBV2 and TRBJ2-7, with a possible D match to TRBD1 (6 bases). The specimen was sorted CD4+, CD8+, or CD8+CD57+ T cells (not recorded which) from PBMCs. Written as DNA, the CDR3 is TGTGCCAGCAGTGTAGGGACATCCTCCTACGAGCAGTACTTC. It codes for CASSVGTSSYEQYF.